This T cell receptor (beta chain) was profiled in a study of CD8+CD57+ T cells in acquired aplastic anemia. The sample holds one count of this clonotype. A junction boundary mismatches the germline segment, possibly from a read error. Investigators profiled TCR beta VDJ and CDR3 from genomic DNA template. From the reads, TCRdb called clonotypes with MiXCR, one entry per CDR3 protein. The sample lists approximately 380,000 distinct CDR3 sequences; around 72% were seen once. CDR1 is SGHTA, CDR2 FQGNSA, per germline. This CDR3 is 14 amino acids long. Input material: sorted CD4+, CD8+, or CD8+CD57+ T cells (not recorded which) from PBMCs. The receptor was isolated from a human donor in good health, serving as a control. The V gene is TRBV7-2, the J gene TRBJ1-5; 7 positions match TRBD1. The CDR3 nucleotides read TGTGCCAGCGGGGTGGACGGAGACAGGGAGCAGTGCTTCTTT. Its translation is CASGVDGDREQCFF.